Sequencing of this T cell receptor (beta chain) was carried out in a study of blood T cell repertoires in COVID-19. Trimming cost V 4 bases and J 1 base, with 23 bases left between them. This CDR3 spans 19 amino acids. The germline V gene encodes CDR1 MGHRA and CDR2 YSYEKL. Measured with immunoSEQ multiplex PCR; TCRdb has only the in-frame clones, and not every one. The data contain 55,000 to 80,000 clones, 70% to 85% of them singletons. The source of this sequence is an older man with active COVID-19. Material for sequencing was peripheral blood. This sequence joins TRBV4-1 and TRBJ1-3; TRBD1 might be the D (6 bases). The CDR3, as DNA: TGCGCCAGCAGCCGAACAATAGGACAGTCAAGTTCTTCTGGAAACACCATATATTTT. Its protein product is CASSRTIGQSSSSGNTIYF.